This TCR beta chain was recovered during a study of human T cells and chemical hapten exposure. Germline-derived CDR1 and CDR2 are MGHRA and YSYEKL. The CDR3 is 13 residues long. Trimming removed 0 bases at V and 7 bases at J, with 7 bases between. TCRdb independently ran MiXCR on the RACE reads; one entry per CDR3 protein. This table holds 75,000 to 100,000 distinct CDR3 sequences, roughly 10% found once. Time point: patch test 1, 2 weeks after DPC sensitization. Described treatment: therapeutic diphenylcyclopropenone sensitization with weekly scalp DPC. Findings and caveats of the study: PT1 expanded TCR counts correlated positively with patch test score.

This clonotype came up many times. Its target is unknown. The TCR sequence derives from a woman aged 55-69 years with alopecia areata. Some clones in this sample may be carry-over from other donors' samples. Material: whole blood, obtained in connection with sensitization to the hapten diphenylcyclopropenone (DPC). The chain uses TRBV4-1 and TRBJ1-5; D remains unclear. CDR3 protein: CASSQEGSQPQHF. Here the CDR3 DNA reads TGCGCCAGCAGCCAAGAAGGATCCCAGCCCCAGCATTTT.